Following are 26 T cell receptor beta chains from one sample sequenced in a study of T cells in women clearing cervical HPV infection. Clones were read by immunoSEQ multiplex PCR, and TCRdb kept only the in-frame ones, dropping some. The sample includes some 30,000 clones. The source material was blood buffy coat. All receptors derive from a woman between 18 and 70 years old with a cervical HPV16 infection that either progressed to CIN3+ or cleared (not recorded which).

Concerning this clone itself: With the read ending 3 residues before the CDR3 end, the germline J gene is used to fill in that end. The chain uses TRBV11-1 and TRBJ2-2; 8 bases line up with TRBD1. The junction had 6 bases not matched to a gene; V was cut back by 5 bases and J by 4 bases. Germline V lookup: CDR1 SGHAT, CDR2 FQDESV (reference sequence). The length of the CDR3 is 15 residues. CDR3 DNA, as far as it was read: TGTGCCAGCAGCCCAGACAGGGGCGTCACCGGGGAG. Translation: CASSPDRGVTGE. The entire CDR3 is CASSPDRGVTGELFF.

As to this clone: The CDR3 end falls 3 residues outside the read, so it is completed with the germline J gene. The V call is TRBV2, the J call TRBJ2-2, with 8 bases matching TRBD1. Per germline, CDR1 SNHLY and CDR2 FYNNEI. This CDR3 contains 15 residues. The DNA read from the CDR3 is TGTGCCAGCACTGACGGACAGGGAGATAATTCACCG. It codes for CASTDGQGDNSP. Given in full, the CDR3 is CASTDGQGDNSPLFF.

Details on this clone: The CDR3 end is not reached by the read, which stops 3 residues before it; the germline J gene fills it in. The chain links TRBV6-1 to TRBJ2-4; D possibly corresponds to TRBD1 (5 bases). CDR1 and CDR2 from the germline V gene are MNHNS and SASEGT. The CDR3 is 13 amino acids. Partial CDR3 DNA: TGTGCCAGCAGTGAAGGCAGGGAAGGTATT. Its protein is CASSEGREGI. The CDR3 as a whole reads CASSEGREGIQYF.

On this clone: The read comes to an end 3 residues before the CDR3 does, leaving the germline J gene to fill in the end. The rearrangement links TRBV5-6 to TRBJ2-4; a possible D gene is TRBD1 (6 bases). Looked up from germline, CDR1 is SGHDT and CDR2 is YYEEEE. This CDR3 is 13 amino acids long. Incomplete CDR3 DNA: TGTGCCAGCAGCGTTAACAGGGATCAGCCT. Amino acid sequence: CASSVNRDQP. In full, the CDR3 reads CASSVNRDQPQYF.

A word on this clone: The sequence runs out 3 residues before the end of the CDR3; the remainder is reconstructed from the germline J gene. The J gene is TRBJ2-3, the V gene TRBV2; 9 bases fit TRBD2. This CDR3 spans 18 amino acids. Germline-derived CDR1 and CDR2 are SNHLY and FYNNEI. Partial CDR3 DNA: TGTGCCAGCAGTGAAGAGGTTCTGGCGGGAGGGACACAAGAGACG. This gives the protein CASSEEVLAGGTQET. The full CDR3 reads CASSEEVLAGGTQETQYF.

This CDR3 is CASSQGTVTDTQYF. The covered CDR3 bases are TGTGCCAGCAGCCAAGGGACAGTGACAGATACG. This chain joins TRBV14 and TRBJ2-3, with a possible D match to TRBD1 (6 bases). The CDR3 end falls 3 residues outside the read, so it is completed with the germline J gene. V was pared by 1 base and J by 3 bases, with 8 bases between. Per germline, CDR1 SGHDN and CDR2 FVKESK. The CDR3 consists of 14 residues. The entire variable domain, with the rest obtained from reference TRBV14 and TRBJ2-3, is as follows: EAGVTQFPSHSVIEKGQTVTLRCDPISGHDNLYWYRRVMGKEIKFLLHFVKESKQDESGMPNNRFLAERTGGTYSTLKVQPAELEDSGVYFCASSQGTVTDTQYFGPGTRLTVL.

Its frequency marks this clone as medium-sized (0.01 to 0.1%). The read gets to within 3 residues of the CDR3 end, and the germline J gene fills in the rest. The J gene is TRBJ2-5, the V gene TRBV7-8, with 11 nucleotides matching TRBD2. Per germline, CDR1 SGHVS and CDR2 FQNEAQ. V shed 6 bases and J 7 bases; nucleotides not matched to a gene: 7. This CDR3 has 14 residues. The CDR3 DNA, read in part, is TGTGCCAGCAGTGGGACTAGCGGTCCGACGACC. Amino acids: CASSGTSGPTT. The entire CDR3 reads CASSGTSGPTTQYF.

For this clone: The read falls 3 residues short of the CDR3 end, and the missing part is taken from the germline J gene. This chain connects TRBV7-2 to TRBJ2-2; perhaps TRBD1 as D (6 bases). V was clipped by 7 bases and J by 1 base, with 13 bases between them. Germline CDR1 SGHTA, CDR2 FQGNSA. The CDR3 totals 15 residues. CDR3 DNA, as far as it was read: TGTGCCAGCACCTCAGTACAGGGGAACACCGGGGAG. Amino acid sequence: CASTSVQGNTGE. From start to end, the CDR3 is CASTSVQGNTGELFF.

Notes on this clone: The DNA ends 3 residues before the CDR3 does, and the rest of the CDR3 is filled in from the germline J gene. The chain has TRBV2 and TRBJ2-7; 11 bases align to TRBD1. The CDR3 is 14 residues long. V was pared by 5 bases and J by 2 bases, with 2 bases of the junction left unmatched. Germline V gene data show CDR1 as SNHLY and CDR2 as FYNNEI. The CDR3 here is CASSRTGGTYEQYF. CDR3 DNA, as far as it was read: TGTGCCAGCAGTCGGACAGGGGGCACCTACGAG.

On this clone: The read halts 3 residues ahead of the CDR3 end, with the missing end drawn from the germline J gene. The genes are TRBV20-1 and TRBJ2-1; 8 bases align to TRBD1. The V and J ends lost 4 bases and 5 bases, in that order; junction bases with no gene match: 10. The CDR3 totals 15 residues. Germline V lookup: CDR1 DFQATT, CDR2 SNEGSKA (reference sequence). The sequenced CDR3 bases are TGCAGTGCTACTCGCTTCGGACAGGGAAACAATGAG. Protein: CSATRFGQGNNE. The full CDR3 is CSATRFGQGNNEQFF.

As regards this clone: The CDR3 end lies 3 residues beyond the end of the read and is filled in from the germline J gene. V gene TRBV5-8 combines with J gene TRBJ2-7; D call uncertain. V lost 3 bases and J lost 3, with 13 bases in between. Germline V lookup: CDR1 SGHTS, CDR2 YDEGEE. The length of the CDR3 is 14 residues. Incomplete CDR3 DNA: TGTGCCAGCAGCTCACCCTACTTAGACTACGAG. This translates into CASSSPYLDYE. The complete CDR3 protein is CASSSPYLDYEQYF.

About this clone itself: The read ends 3 residues early relative to the CDR3; the germline J gene fills the gap. This chain joins TRBV19 and TRBJ2-2, with a tentative D call TRBD2 (5 bases). Trimming took off 7 bases at V and 6 bases at J, with 12 bases between the two ends. The length of the CDR3 is 13 residues. Germline V lookup: CDR1 LNHDA, CDR2 SQIVND (reference sequence). Incomplete CDR3 DNA: TGTGCCAGTACGGACTCAGCTTCCGGGGAG. It codes for CASTDSASGE. The CDR3 reads in full as CASTDSASGELFF.

Comment on this clone: The sequence runs out 3 residues before the end of the CDR3; the remainder is reconstructed from the germline J gene. Other DNA sequences in this sample translate to the same CDR3. V usage is TRBV2 and J usage is TRBJ2-5, with D tentatively TRBD2 (6 bases). In germline, CDR1 is SNHLY, CDR2 FYNNEI. The V end was cut by 6 bases, the J end by 1 base, with 9 bases between. The length of the CDR3 is 13 residues. This CDR3 reads CASSRDFQETQYF. The sequenced part of the CDR3 DNA is TGTGCCAGCAGCCGGGACTTCCAAGAGACC.

About this clone itself: The sequence runs out 3 residues before the end of the CDR3; the remainder is reconstructed from the germline J gene. The chain employs TRBV20-1 and TRBJ2-5; D is unresolved. CDR3 length equals 12 residues. The V and J ends lost 0 bases and 7 bases respectively, with 9 bases between them. Germline-derived CDR1 and CDR2 are DFQATT and SNEGSKA (reference sequence). CDR3 bases read: TGCAGTGCTAGAGACAACAATTGGACC. Protein sequence: CSARDNNWT. The CDR3 as a whole reads CSARDNNWTQYF.

To note about this clone: Read data end 3 residues before the CDR3 end; the end is taken from the germline J gene. The chain links TRBV6-1 to TRBJ2-5, with unresolved D. The CDR3 length is 12 residues. Germline-derived CDR1 and CDR2 are MNHNS and SASEGT. With 3 bases removed from V and 2 bases from J, the gap between germline ends came to 4 bases. CDR3 DNA (partial): TGTGCCAGCAGTGACAAACAAGAGACC. Its translation: CASSDKQET. The whole CDR3 protein is CASSDKQETQYF.

On this clone itself: The sequenced fragment ends 3 residues before the CDR3 boundary, so the rest is inferred from the germline J gene. This CDR3 is also generated by other DNA sequences in the sample. The rearrangement uses TRBV5-6 and TRBJ1-2; D is perhaps TRBD1 (5 bases). Germline CDR1 reads SGHDT; CDR2 reads YYEEEE. Trimming shortened V by 0 bases and J by 3 bases, and 9 bases separated the two germline ends. The CDR3 contains 14 residues. The DNA read from the CDR3 is TGTGCCAGCAGCTTGGGTTGGGGGGACTATGGC. This translates into CASSLGWGDYG. The entire CDR3 protein is CASSLGWGDYGYTF. The full variable domain, completed using reference TRBV5-6 and TRBJ1-2, is DAGVTQSPTHLIKTRGQQVTLRCSPKSGHDTVSWYQQALGQGPQFIFQYYEEEERQRGNFPDRFSGHQFPNYSSELNVNALLLGDSALYLCASSLGWGDYGYTFGSGTRLTVV.

Notes on this clone: The missing CDR3 end, 3 residues past where the read stops, is filled in from the germline J gene. The chain employs TRBV14 and TRBJ2-1; D perhaps matches TRBD2 (7 bases). The germline CDR1 and CDR2 sequences are SGHDN and FVKESK. V lost 2 bases, J lost 6 bases, and 14 bases lay in between. The CDR3 has 15 amino acids. CDR3 DNA (partial): TGTGCCAGCAGCCAATGGGGGGGCGGGGGCAATGAG. Amino acid sequence: CASSQWGGGGNE. The entire CDR3 is CASSQWGGGGNEQFF.

Comment on this clone: Read data end 3 residues before the CDR3 end; the end is taken from the germline J gene. This chain connects TRBV4-1 to TRBJ1-1; weak D call: TRBD1 (5 bases). There are 17 residues in the CDR3. Trimming left V 0 bases short and J 4 bases short, with 18 bases between. CDR1 and CDR2 (germline): MGHRA, YSYEKL. The CDR3 DNA, read in part, is TGCGCCAGCAGCCAAGATTCACTGTTTTGGGGGGGCACTGAA. This gives the protein CASSQDSLFWGGTE. The complete CDR3 sequence is CASSQDSLFWGGTEAFF.

In regard to this clone: Read sequence stops 3 residues before the CDR3 end, and the germline J gene provides the missing end. This chain connects TRBV5-5 to TRBJ1-1; 7 bases fit TRBD1. The CDR3 has 15 amino acids. The trim removed 4 bases at V and 2 bases at J, leaving 8 bases unmatched. Germline loops: CDR1 SGHKS, CDR2 YYEKEE (reference sequence). The CDR3 sequence: CASSPTTGFNTEAFF. CDR3 bases read: TGTGCCAGCAGCCCAACGACAGGGTTTAACACTGAA.

Concerning this clone: The read terminates 3 residues ahead of where the CDR3 ends, so the germline J gene completes it. The gene calls are TRBV5-1 and TRBJ1-2, with D tentatively TRBD1 (5 bases). CDR3 length equals 13 residues. The V and J ends lost 3 bases and 4 bases respectively, with 10 bases between them. Germline V lookup: CDR1 SGHRS, CDR2 YFSETQ. The CDR3 is CASSSTAPYGYTF. Incomplete CDR3 DNA: TGCGCCAGCAGCTCGACAGCCCCCTATGGC.

A word on this clone: The CDR3 end falls 3 residues outside the read, so it is completed with the germline J gene. The chain uses TRBV29-1 and TRBJ2-5; weak D call: TRBD1 (6 bases). V was shortened by 7 bases and J by 2 bases, with 20 bases between the two germline ends. The germline CDR1 and CDR2 sequences are SQVTM and ANQGSEA. This CDR3 is built from 15 residues. The CDR3: CSARTYLDRQETQYF. The covered CDR3 bases are TGCAGCGCGAGAACCTACTTGGACAGACAAGAGACC. The full variable domain, in which reference TRBV29-1 and TRBJ2-5 provide the parts outside the CDR3, is SAVISQKPSRDICQRGTSLTIQCQVDSQVTMMFWYRQQPGQSLTLIATANQGSEATYESGFVIDKFPISRPNLTFSTLTVSNMSPEDSSIYLCSARTYLDRQETQYFGPGTRLLVL.

Worth noting for this clone: The read comes to an end 3 residues before the CDR3 does, leaving the germline J gene to fill in the end. The gene calls are TRBV6-1 and TRBJ1-2; D not resolved. CDR3 length: 14 residues. CDR1 MNHNS and CDR2 SASEGT come from the germline V gene. The CDR3 is CASSEGRRGYDYTF. Incomplete CDR3 DNA: TGTGCCAGCAGTGAAGGACGGAGAGGGTACGAC.

A word on this clone: The CDR3 goes on 3 residues after the read ends, and that part is filled in from the germline J gene. The chain uses TRBV7-6 and TRBJ2-2; tentative D call: TRBD2 (5 bases). This CDR3 is 14 amino acids long. Germline CDR1 SGHVS, CDR2 FNYEAQ. V was cut by 2 bases and J by 4 bases, with 8 bases left in between. CDR3 DNA, as far as it was read: TGTGCCAGCAGCTTATCCGGGGTCACCGGGGAG. It is translated as CASSLSGVTGE. The full-length CDR3 reads as CASSLSGVTGELFF.

In regard to this clone: Read sequence stops 3 residues before the CDR3 end, and the germline J gene provides the missing end. This chain joins TRBV7-3 and TRBJ1-6, with 10 bases matching TRBD1. The CDR3 spans 15 residues. Germline values: CDR1 SGHTA, CDR2 FQGTGA. Trimming at V came to 3 bases and at J to 6 bases, leaving 2 bases not matched to a gene. The CDR3 sequence: CASSLGQGFNSPLHF. CDR3 DNA (partial): TGTGCCAGCAGCTTGGGACAGGGGTTTAATTCACCC.

Details on this clone: Read sequence stops 3 residues before the CDR3 end, and the germline J gene provides the missing end. The rearrangement joins TRBV2 to TRBJ2-1; 8 positions agree with TRBD1. V shed 10 bases, J shed 5 bases, and the junction held 10 bases outside the gene matches. The CDR3 extends over 14 amino acids. Germline assignment: CDR1 SNHLY and CDR2 FYNNEI. The DNA read from the CDR3 is TGTGCCACTGAGAGGGGACAGGTGGACAATGAG. Translation: CATERGQVDNE. In full, the CDR3 is CATERGQVDNEQFF.

A word on this clone: The observed sequence ends 3 residues before the CDR3 terminus, with the missing tail filled in from the germline J gene. The chain uses TRBV29-1 and TRBJ2-2, with 7 bases lining up with TRBD1. CDR1 is SQVTM and CDR2 is ANQGSEA in the germline V gene. V dropped 3 bases and J dropped 8; count of bases not matched to a gene: 6. The CDR3 is 13 amino acids. This chain's CDR3 is CSVETGRVGELFF. CDR3 bases read: TGCAGCGTTGAGACAGGGAGAGTAGGGGAG.